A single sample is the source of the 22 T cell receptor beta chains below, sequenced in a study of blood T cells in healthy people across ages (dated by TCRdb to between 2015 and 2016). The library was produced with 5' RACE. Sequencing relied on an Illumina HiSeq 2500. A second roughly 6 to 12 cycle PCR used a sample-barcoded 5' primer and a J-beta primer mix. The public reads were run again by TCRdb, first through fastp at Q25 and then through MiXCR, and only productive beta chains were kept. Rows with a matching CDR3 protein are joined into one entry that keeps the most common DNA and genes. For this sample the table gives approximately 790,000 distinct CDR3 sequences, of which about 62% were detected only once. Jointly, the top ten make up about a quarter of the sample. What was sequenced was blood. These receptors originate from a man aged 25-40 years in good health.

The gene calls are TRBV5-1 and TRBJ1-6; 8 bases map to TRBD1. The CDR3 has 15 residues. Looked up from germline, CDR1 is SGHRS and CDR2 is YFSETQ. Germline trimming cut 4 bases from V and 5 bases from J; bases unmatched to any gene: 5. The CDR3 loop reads CASSARGQDNSPLHF. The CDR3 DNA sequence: TGCGCCAGCAGCGCACGGGGACAGGATAATTCACCCCTCCACTTT.

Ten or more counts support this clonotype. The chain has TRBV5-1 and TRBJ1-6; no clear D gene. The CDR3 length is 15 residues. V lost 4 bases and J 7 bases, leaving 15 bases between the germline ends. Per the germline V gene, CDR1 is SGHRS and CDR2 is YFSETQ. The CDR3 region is CASSPLEGGNSPLHF. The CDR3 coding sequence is TGCGCCAGCAGCCCCCTGGAGGGCGGGAATTCACCCCTCCACTTT.

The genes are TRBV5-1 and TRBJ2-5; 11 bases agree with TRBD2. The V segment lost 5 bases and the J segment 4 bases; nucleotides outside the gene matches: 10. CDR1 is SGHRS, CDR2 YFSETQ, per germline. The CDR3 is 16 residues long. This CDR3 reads CASRLAGGPSGETQYF. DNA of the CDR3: TGCGCCAGCAGATTAGCGGGGGGGCCTTCGGGAGAGACCCAGTACTTC. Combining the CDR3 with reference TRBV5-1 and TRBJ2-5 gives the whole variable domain KAGVTQTPRYLIKTRGQQVTLSCSPISGHRSVSWYQQTPGQGLQFLFEYFSETQRNKGNFPGRFSGRQFSNSRSEMNVSTLELGDSALYLCASRLAGGPSGETQYFGPGTRLLVL.

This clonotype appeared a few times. In nucleotides, the CDR3 is TGCAGTGCCGGTCCGGGGGAGGCACAAGAGACCCAGTACTTC. It translates to CSAGPGEAQETQYF. The gene calls are TRBV20-1 and TRBJ2-5; possibly TRBD2 for D (6 bases). Germline values: CDR1 DFQATT, CDR2 SNEGSKA (reference sequence). This CDR3 has 14 amino acids. V lost 6 bases, J lost 2 bases, and 16 bases lay in between.

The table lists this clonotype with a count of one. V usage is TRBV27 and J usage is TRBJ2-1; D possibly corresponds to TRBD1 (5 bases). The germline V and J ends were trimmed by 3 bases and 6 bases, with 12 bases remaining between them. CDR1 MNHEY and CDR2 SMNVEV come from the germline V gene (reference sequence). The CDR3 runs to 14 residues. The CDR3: CASSFQGRLNEQFF. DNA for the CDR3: TGTGCCAGCAGTTTCCAGGGCCGACTCAATGAGCAGTTCTTC.

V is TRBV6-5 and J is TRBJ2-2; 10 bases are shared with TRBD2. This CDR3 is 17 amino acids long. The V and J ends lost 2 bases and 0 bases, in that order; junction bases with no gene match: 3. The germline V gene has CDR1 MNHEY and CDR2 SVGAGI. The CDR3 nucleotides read TGTGCCAGCAGTTACGGGACTAGCGCTACGAACACCGGGGAGCTGTTTTTT. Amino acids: CASSYGTSATNTGELFF.

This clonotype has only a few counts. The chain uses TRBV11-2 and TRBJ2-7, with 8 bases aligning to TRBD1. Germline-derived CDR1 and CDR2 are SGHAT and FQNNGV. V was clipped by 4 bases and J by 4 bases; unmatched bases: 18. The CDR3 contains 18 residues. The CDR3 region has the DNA TGTGCCAGCAGCTCCCCTACGGCACGGGACAGGCAGACATACGAGCAGTACTTC. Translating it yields CASSSPTARDRQTYEQYF.

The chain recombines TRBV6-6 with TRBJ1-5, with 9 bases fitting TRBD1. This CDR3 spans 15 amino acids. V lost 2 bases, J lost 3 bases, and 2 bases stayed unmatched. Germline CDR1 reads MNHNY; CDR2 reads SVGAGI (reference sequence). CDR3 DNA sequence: TGTGCCAGCAGTTACGGACAGGGGTACAATCAGCCCCAGCATTTT. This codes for CASSYGQGYNQPQHF.

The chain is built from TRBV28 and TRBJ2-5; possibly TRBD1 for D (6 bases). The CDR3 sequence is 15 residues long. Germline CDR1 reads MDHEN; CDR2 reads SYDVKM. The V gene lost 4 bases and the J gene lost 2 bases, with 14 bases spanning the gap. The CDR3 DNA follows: TGTGCCAGCAGTTCTGGGACATGGGTTCAAGAGACCCAGTACTTC. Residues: CASSSGTWVQETQYF. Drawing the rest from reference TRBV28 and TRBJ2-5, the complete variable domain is DVKVTQSSRYLVKRTGEKVFLECVQDMDHENMFWYRQDPGLGLRLIYFSYDVKMKEKGDIPEGYSVSREKKERFSLILESASTNQTSMYLCASSSGTWVQETQYFGPGTRLLVL.

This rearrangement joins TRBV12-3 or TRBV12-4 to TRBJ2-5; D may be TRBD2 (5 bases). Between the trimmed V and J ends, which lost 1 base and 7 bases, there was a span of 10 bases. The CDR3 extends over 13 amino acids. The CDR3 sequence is CASSLVARGTQYF. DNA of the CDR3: TGTGCCAGCAGTTTAGTGGCCCGGGGGACCCAGTACTTC.

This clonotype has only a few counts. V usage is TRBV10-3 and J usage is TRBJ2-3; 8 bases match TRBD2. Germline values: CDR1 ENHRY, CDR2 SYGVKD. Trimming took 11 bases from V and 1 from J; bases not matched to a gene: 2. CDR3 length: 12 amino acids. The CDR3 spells CALGGGTDTQYF. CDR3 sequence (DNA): TGTGCCCTCGGGGGGGGCACAGATACGCAGTATTTT.

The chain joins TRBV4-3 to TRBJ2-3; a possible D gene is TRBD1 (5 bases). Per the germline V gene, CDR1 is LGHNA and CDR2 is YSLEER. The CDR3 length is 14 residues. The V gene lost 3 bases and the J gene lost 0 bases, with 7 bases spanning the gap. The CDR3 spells CASSQQGSTDTQYF. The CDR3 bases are TGCGCCAGCAGCCAGCAGGGAAGCACAGATACGCAGTATTTT.

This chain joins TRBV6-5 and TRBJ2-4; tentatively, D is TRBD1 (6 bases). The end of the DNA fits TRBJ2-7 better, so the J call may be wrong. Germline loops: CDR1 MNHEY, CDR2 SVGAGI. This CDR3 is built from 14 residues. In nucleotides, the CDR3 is TGTGCCAGCAGTTCCGTGACAGGCGACTACGAGCAGTACTTC. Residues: CASSSVTGDYEQYF.

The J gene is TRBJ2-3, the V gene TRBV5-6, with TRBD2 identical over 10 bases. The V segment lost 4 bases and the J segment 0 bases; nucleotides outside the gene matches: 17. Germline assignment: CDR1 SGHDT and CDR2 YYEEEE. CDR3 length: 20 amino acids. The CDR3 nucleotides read TGTGCCAGCAGCCTCGCCGTTGGTAGCGGGGGGCTCCCTAGCACAGATACGCAGTATTTT. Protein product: CASSLAVGSGGLPSTDTQYF.

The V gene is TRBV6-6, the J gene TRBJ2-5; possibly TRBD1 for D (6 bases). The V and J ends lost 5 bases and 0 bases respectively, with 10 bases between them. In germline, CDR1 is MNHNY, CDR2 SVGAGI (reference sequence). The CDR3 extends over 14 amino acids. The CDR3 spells CASSTDRYQETQYF. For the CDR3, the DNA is TGTGCCAGCAGTACGGACAGATACCAAGAGACCCAGTACTTC.

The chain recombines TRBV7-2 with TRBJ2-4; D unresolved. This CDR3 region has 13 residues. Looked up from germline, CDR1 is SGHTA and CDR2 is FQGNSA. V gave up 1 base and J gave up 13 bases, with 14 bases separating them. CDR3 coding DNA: TGTGCCAGCAGCTTAGATTTCCCTGCGCCCCAGTACTTC. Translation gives CASSLDFPAPQYF.

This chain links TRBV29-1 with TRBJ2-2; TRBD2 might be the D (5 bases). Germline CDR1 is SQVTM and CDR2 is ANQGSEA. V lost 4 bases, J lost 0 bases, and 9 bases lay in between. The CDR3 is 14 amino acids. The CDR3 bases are TGCAGCGTTGGAAGAGGGACGAACACCGGGGAGCTGTTTTTT. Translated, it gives CSVGRGTNTGELFF.

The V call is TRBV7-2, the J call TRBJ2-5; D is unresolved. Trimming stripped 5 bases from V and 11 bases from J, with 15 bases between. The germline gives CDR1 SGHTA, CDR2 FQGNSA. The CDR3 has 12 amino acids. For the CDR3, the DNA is TGTGCCAGCAGCCAGGCTAATTATGAGCAGTACTTC. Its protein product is CASSQANYEQYF. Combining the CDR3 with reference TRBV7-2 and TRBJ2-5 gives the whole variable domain GAGVSQSPSNKVTEKGKDVELRCDPISGHTALYWYRQSLGQGLEFLIYFQGNSAPDKSGLPSDRFSAERTGGSVSTLTIQRTQQEDSAVYLCASSQANYEQYFGPGTRLLVL.

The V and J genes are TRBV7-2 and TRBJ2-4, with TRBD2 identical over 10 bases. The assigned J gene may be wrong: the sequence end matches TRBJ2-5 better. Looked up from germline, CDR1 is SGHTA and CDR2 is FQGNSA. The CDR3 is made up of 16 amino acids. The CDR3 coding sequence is TGTGCCAGCAGCTTTGCTAGCGGGGGCCCCAGGGAGACCCAGTACTTC. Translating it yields CASSFASGGPRETQYF.

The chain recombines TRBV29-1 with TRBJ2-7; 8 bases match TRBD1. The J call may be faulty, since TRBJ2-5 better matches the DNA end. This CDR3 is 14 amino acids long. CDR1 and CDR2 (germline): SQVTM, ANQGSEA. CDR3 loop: CSVARTGLGETQYF. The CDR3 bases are TGCAGCGTTGCTAGGACAGGGCTAGGAGAGACCCAGTACTTC.

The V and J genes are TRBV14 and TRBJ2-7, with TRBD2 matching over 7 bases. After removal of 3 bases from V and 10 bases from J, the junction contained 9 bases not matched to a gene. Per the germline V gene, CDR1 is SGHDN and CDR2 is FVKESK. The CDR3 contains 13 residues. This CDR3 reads CASSHTIAGEQYF. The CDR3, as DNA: TGTGCCAGCAGCCACACGATCGCGGGAGAACAGTACTTC.

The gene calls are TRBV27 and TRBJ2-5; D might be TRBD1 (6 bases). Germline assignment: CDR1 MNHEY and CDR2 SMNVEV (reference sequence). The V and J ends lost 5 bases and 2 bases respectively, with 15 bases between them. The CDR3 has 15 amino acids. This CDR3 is CASSPDRRRQETQYF. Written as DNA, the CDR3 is TGTGCCAGCAGTCCAGACAGGAGGAGACAAGAGACCCAGTACTTC.